The rows below give T cell receptor beta chains drawn from one sample of a study of CD8 T cells in ankylosing spondylitis. TCRdb called the 5' RACE reads again in MiXCR, with one record for every CDR3 protein. The data show roughly 91,000 distinct CDR3 sequences, about 8.5% seen once. Sequenced: blood, either unsorted or a sorted T cell fraction (not recorded which). The receptors come from a male donor with ankylosing spondylitis or in good health (not recorded which). CDR3s include the opening cysteine and the closing phenylalanine or tryptophan. A D gene is named only where the DNA matches it firmly. Clone size is stated in some rows and not others, as once, few, many or a class when expanded.

d_call,j_call,clone_size,v_call,cdr3_aa,cdr3_nt
TRBD2,TRBJ2-7,many,TRBV7-9,CASSLPTSGRDEQYF,TGTGCCAGCAGCTTACCGACTAGCGGGAGGGACGAGCAGTACTTC
NA,TRBJ2-4,many,TRBV4-3,CASSSRQILAKNIQYF,TGCGCCAGCAGCTCCCGACAGATACTAGCCAAAAACATTCAGTACTTC
TRBD2,TRBJ2-3,many,TRBV4-2,CASSRLARTDTQYF,TGTGCCAGCAGCCGACTAGCTAGAACAGATACGCAGTATTTT
NA,TRBJ1-5,many,TRBV19,CASSQKDSGNQPQHF,TGTGCCAGTAGTCAGAAGGACAGTGGCAATCAGCCCCAGCATTTT
TRBD1,TRBJ1-2,many,TRBV7-2,CASSGRDREGFDNYGYTF,TGTGCCAGCAGCGGCCGGGACAGGGAAGGATTCGACAACTATGGCTACACCTTC
NA,TRBJ1-5,NA,TRBV7-2,CASSGGSSNQPQHF,TGTGCCAGCAGCGGCGGGTCTAGCAATCAGCCCCAGCATTTT
TRBD1,TRBJ1-5,many,TRBV20-1,CSARANRGNQPQHF,TGCAGTGCTAGGGCCAACAGGGGAAACCAGCCCCAGCATTTT
NA,TRBJ2-1,many,TRBV6-2/TRBV6-3,CASSYSATQPYNEQFF,TGTGCCAGCAGTTACTCTGCGACTCAACCGTACAATGAGCAGTTCTTC
NA,TRBJ2-3,NA,TRBV10-3,CVTCPGSDTQYF,NA
TRBD2,TRBJ2-1,many,TRBV25-1,CASSVPGLAGDDEQFF,TGTGCCAGCAGTGTACCGGGACTAGCGGGGGACGATGAGCAGTTCTTC
NA,TRBJ1-6,many,TRBV5-1,CASSSANNNSPLHF,TGCGCCAGTAGCTCTGCGAACAATAATTCACCCCTCCACTTT
NA,TRBJ1-1,many,TRBV20-1,CSARDLGSETEAFF,TGCAGTGCTAGAGATCTGGGGTCGGAGACTGAAGCTTTCTTT
NA,TRBJ2-5,many,TRBV19,CASSLVGEQETQYF,TGTGCCAGTAGTCTCGTCGGGGAACAAGAGACCCAGTACTTC